These 21 T cell receptor beta chains were all obtained from the same sample, sequenced in a study of shared clonotypes between healthy human individuals. TCRdb's copy holds only in-frame clones and misses some; the assay was immunoSEQ multiplex PCR. Of roughly 1,100,000 clones listed, 70% to 80% are singletons. Source material: memory CD4+ T cells sorted from blood. Described subset: CD45RA-negative fraction. These receptor sequences come from a man aged 18 to 29 in good health.

This clone was detected many times. V and J are TRBV7-2 and TRBJ2-7; TRBD1 matches 8 bases. The germline V gene has CDR1 SGHTA and CDR2 FQGNSA. V shed 0 bases and J 3 bases; nucleotides not matched to a gene: 4. This CDR3 has 15 amino acids. The CDR3 sequence: CASSLAHRGIYEQYF. CDR3 DNA: TGTGCCAGCAGCTTAGCGCACAGGGGGATCTACGAGCAGTACTTC.

The genes are TRBV7-2 and TRBJ1-4; 10 nucleotides align to TRBD1. Trimming removed 5 bases from V and 3 bases from J; junction bases left unmatched: 6. The CDR3 has 16 residues. Germline V gene lookup returns CDR1 SGHTA and CDR2 FQGNSA. In DNA, the CDR3 is TGTGCCAGCAGCCCCCGACAGGGGGCGTCTAATGAAAAACTGTTTTTT. Protein product: CASSPRQGASNEKLFF.

The chain recombines TRBV5-6 with TRBJ2-1; D remains ambiguous. V dropped 6 bases and J dropped 9 bases, with 25 bases sitting between them. The CDR3 is 16 residues long. Germline values: CDR1 SGHDT, CDR2 YYEEEE. CDR3 protein: CASKLGLLNAYGEQFF. The DNA of the CDR3 is TGTGCCAGCAAATTAGGGCTCCTCAACGCCTACGGTGAGCAGTTCTTC.

The chain joins TRBV2 to TRBJ1-5, with TRBD1 matching over 11 bases. J was trimmed by 0 bases and V by 6 bases; bases with no gene match: 7. Germline CDR1 is SNHLY and CDR2 is FYNNEI. This CDR3 has 17 residues. CDR3 sequence: CASRGQGATYSNQPQHF. For the CDR3, the DNA is TGTGCCAGCAGAGGACAGGGGGCGACTTATAGCAATCAGCCCCAGCATTTT. Filled out from reference TRBV2 and TRBJ1-5, the complete variable domain reads EPEVTQTPSHQVTQMGQEVILRCVPISNHLYFYWYRQILGQKVEFLVSFYNNEISEKSEIFDDQFSVERPDGSNFTLKIRSTKLEDSAMYFCASRGQGATYSNQPQHFGDGTRLSIL.

The chain employs TRBV27 and TRBJ2-2, with 10 nucleotides matching TRBD1. V lost 6 bases, J lost 7 bases, and 11 bases stayed unmatched. Germline V CDR1 and CDR2: MNHEY, SMNVEV (reference sequence). The CDR3 spans 16 residues. CDR3 DNA: TGTGCCAGCAGCCTGGCCACGGGACAGGGGCACGGGGAGCTGTTTTTT. This gives the protein CASSLATGQGHGELFF.

This CDR3 is CASSIGLAGGPNTGELFF. CDR3 DNA sequence: TGTGCCAGTAGTATAGGACTAGCGGGAGGGCCGAACACCGGGGAGCTGTTTTTT. V is TRBV19 and J is TRBJ2-2, with 14 bases fitting TRBD2. The CDR3 totals 18 residues. Germline V lookup: CDR1 LNHDA, CDR2 SQIVND (reference sequence). V lost 1 base, J lost 0 bases, and 1 base stayed unmatched.

This clone turned up a few times. The CDR3 DNA follows: TGTGCCAGCAACAGGGCGGGCGGGGAGCTGTTTTTT. It is translated as CASNRAGGELFF. This chain connects TRBV2 to TRBJ2-2, with TRBD1 as a possible D gene (6 bases). V was cut by 7 bases and J by 7 bases, with 10 bases left in between. Per germline, CDR1 SNHLY and CDR2 FYNNEI. This CDR3 region has 12 residues.

J is TRBJ1-2 and V is TRBV30; D might be TRBD1 (5 bases). Looked up from germline, CDR1 is GTSNPN and CDR2 is SVGIG (reference sequence). The CDR3 consists of 13 residues. Trimming pared 5 bases from V and 8 bases from J, leaving 18 bases between. In DNA form, the CDR3 reads TGTGCCTGGGTCCCGACAGTGGCAGGCGGCTACACCTTC. It is translated as CAWVPTVAGGYTF. Based on the CDR3 plus reference TRBV30 and TRBJ1-2, the full variable domain is SQTIHQWPATLVQPVGSPLSLECTVEGTSNPNLYWYRQAAGRGLQLLFYSVGIGQISSEVPQNLSASRPQDRQFILSSKKLLLSDSGFYLCAWVPTVAGGYTFGSGTRLTVV.

The rearrangement links TRBV11-2 to TRBJ2-7; possible D gene TRBD2, 7 bases. Germline-derived CDR1 and CDR2 are SGHAT and FQNNGV. V was trimmed by 4 bases and J by 2 bases, leaving 24 bases between them. CDR3 size: 18 residues. CDR3 sequence reads: CASSYWSSGAGVPYEQYF. The CDR3 coding sequence is TGTGCCAGCAGCTACTGGAGCTCGGGGGCGGGGGTCCCCTACGAGCAGTACTTC.

The chain uses TRBV1 and TRBJ1-6. TRBV1 is labeled a pseudogene. CDR3 length equals 17 residues. CDR3 amino acids: CTSSQETRSHYNSPLHF. The CDR3 DNA is TGCACCAGCAGCCAAGAAACTAGGTCCCATTATAATTCACCCCTCCACTTT.

CDR3 residues: CASSLFMGAGELFF. CDR3 nucleotide sequence: TGTGCCAGCAGCTTATTTATGGGAGCCGGGGAGCTGTTTTTT. This chain links TRBV7-6 with TRBJ2-2; tentative D call: TRBD2 (5 bases). Per germline, CDR1 SGHVS and CDR2 FNYEAQ. V dropped 2 bases and J dropped 6 bases, with 10 bases sitting between them. The CDR3 extends over 14 amino acids. The variable domain in full, completed from reference TRBV7-6 and TRBJ2-2, reads GAGVSQSPRYKVTKRGQDVALRCDPISGHVSLYWYRQALGQGPEFLTYFNYEAQQDKSGLPNDRFSAERPEGSISTLTIQRTEQRDSAMYRCASSLFMGAGELFFGEGSRLTVL.

The genes are TRBV10-2 and TRBJ1-1, with D possibly matching TRBD1 (5 bases). Germline V CDR1 and CDR2: WSHSY, SAAADI. This CDR3 has 15 residues. Trimming took 1 base from V and 4 from J, leaving 13 bases between them. This chain's CDR3 is CASSEWGPRGTEAFF. The CDR3 bases are TGCGCCAGCAGTGAGTGGGGCCCAAGGGGCACTGAAGCTTTCTTT.

The chain couples TRBV7-2 to TRBJ2-7; D is unclear. The germline V gene has CDR1 SGHTA and CDR2 FQGNSA. Trimming took 0 bases from V and 4 from J, leaving 19 bases between them. This CDR3 contains 17 residues. The CDR3 sequence: CASSLALGFSVGYEQYF. The DNA of the CDR3 is TGTGCCAGCAGCTTAGCGCTTGGGTTTTCGGTGGGGTACGAGCAGTACTTC.

The chain uses TRBV11-2 and TRBJ1-2; D gene uncertain. The CDR3 spans 13 residues. CDR1 SGHAT and CDR2 FQNNGV come from the germline V gene. V was clipped by 2 bases and J by 2 bases, with 6 bases between them. The CDR3 bases are TGTGCCAGCAGCTTACGGGGAAACTATGGCTACACCTTC. Amino acid sequence: CASSLRGNYGYTF.

V and J are TRBV27 and TRBJ2-5; 8 nucleotides line up with TRBD1. CDR1 and CDR2 (germline): MNHEY, SMNVEV (reference sequence). J was trimmed by 2 bases and V by 1 base; bases with no gene match: 6. This CDR3 has 16 residues. CDR3 in amino acids: CASSLLGTGLQETQYF. CDR3 sequence (DNA): TGTGCCAGCAGTTTATTGGGGACAGGTCTTCAAGAGACCCAGTACTTC.

Points on this clone: The junction and the germline gene differ at one end; a read error may be behind it. The chain combines TRBV6-5 with TRBJ1-1; the D gene is possibly TRBD1 (6 bases). Germline loops: CDR1 MNHEY, CDR2 SVGAGI. This CDR3 has 11 residues. The CDR3 sequence is CASSQNPGQVF. In nucleotides, the CDR3 is TGTGCCAGCAGCCAAAATCCGGGACAAGTCTTT.

The genes are TRBV30 and TRBJ2-1, with TRBD2 identical over 14 bases. This CDR3 contains 19 residues. J was trimmed by 6 bases and V by 2 bases; bases with no gene match: 15. Germline V lookup: CDR1 GTSNPN, CDR2 SVGIG (reference sequence). CDR3 DNA: TGTGCCTGGAGTCCCCCCCTTAGACTAGCGGGGGGGCCAGGCAATGAGCAGTTCTTC. This sequence encodes CAWSPPLRLAGGPGNEQFF.

This clone came up a few times. The rearrangement uses TRBV27 and TRBJ1-1, with TRBD1 matching over 7 bases. The CDR3 loop spans 13 amino acids. Per the germline V gene, CDR1 is MNHEY and CDR2 is SMNVEV (reference sequence). The J segment lost 6 bases and the V segment lost 6 bases, leaving 7 bases of the junction unmatched. The CDR3 DNA sequence: TGTGCCAGCAGGACGGGACAGTTGGCTGAAGCTTTCTTT. Translating it yields CASRTGQLAEAFF.

The rearrangement links TRBV6-1 to TRBJ2-1; D not certain. The CDR3 is made up of 14 amino acids. The V end lost 5 bases, the J end lost 8 bases, and 16 bases lay between the germline ends. Germline V gene lookup returns CDR1 MNHNS and CDR2 SASEGT. The CDR3 here is CASSTSIVGYEQFF. The CDR3 nucleotides are TGTGCCAGCAGTACAAGTATTGTCGGTTATGAGCAGTTCTTC.

Turning to this clone: Other DNA sequences in the sample encode the same CDR3. The chain recombines TRBV28 with TRBJ1-6; TRBD1 aligns across 7 bases. The junction had 6 bases not matched to a gene; V was cut back by 6 bases and J by 10 bases. Germline V lookup: CDR1 MDHEN, CDR2 SYDVKM. The CDR3 runs 13 residues. The CDR3 bases are TGTGCCAGCAGCCGACAGGGCGGCTCACCCCTCCACTTT. Protein sequence: CASSRQGGSPLHF.

V usage is TRBV9 and J usage is TRBJ2-3; no reliable D call. The CDR3 runs 13 residues. V shed 4 bases and J shed 6 bases, with 12 bases lying between them. CDR1 and CDR2 (germline): SGDLS, YYNGEE. CDR3 amino acids: CASSPQNSDTQYF. The CDR3 DNA reads TGTGCCAGCAGCCCCCAAAACTCGGATACGCAGTATTTT.